In its sample, the clone carrying this TCR beta chain was seen many times. Its antigen is unidentified. As an off-target read in a library built for alpha chains, this beta chain has a frequency of little significance. This sample stems from a study of spatial heterogeneity in lung cancer. Across the study: Combinations of a unique TCR and a UMI were tallied in raw reads, and on average each appeared more than ten times. Findings and limits, study-wide: Counts that tracked tumor mutation counts were those of expanded intratumoral alpha and beta TCRs. Expanded TCRs classified as ubiquitous or regional were counted, and these counts tracked ubiquitous and regional nonsynonymous mutations, respectively.

A single record per CDR3 protein comes from TCRdb applying MiXCR to the 5' RACE reads. The table includes 9,500 to 12,000 distinct CDR3 sequences, around 7.9% detected once. The time point: sample taken at primary tumor resection. A total of some 70 untreated early-stage non-small cell lung cancer patients served as donors. No cell sorting; template was whole RNA from tumor, lung tissue or PBMC. The germline V and J ends were trimmed by 5 bases and 6 bases, with 18 bases remaining between them. CDR3 length equals 14 residues. Germline V lookup: CDR1 DFQATT, CDR2 SNEGSKA (reference sequence). This chain links TRBV20-1 with TRBJ2-3, with D possibly TRBD2 on 5 matching bases. Sequencing was performed on lung tumor tissue, taken at surgery. The receptor was isolated from a female donor with early-stage non-small cell lung cancer. CDR3 bases: TGCAGTGCTGGTGGACTTATTCCGGGTGATACGCAGTATTTT. It specifies CSAGGLIPGDTQYF.